The 21 T cell receptor beta chains listed next were all sequenced from one sample in a study of blood T cell repertoires in COVID-19. Generated by immunoSEQ multiplex PCR, the TCRdb table keeps only in-frame clones and is missing some. The sample yields 40,000 to 45,000 clones, approximately 90% seen once. The sample was peripheral blood. The source is a man between 50 and 59 years old with active COVID-19.

The V and J genes are TRBV7-8 and TRBJ2-7; 8 positions match TRBD2. CDR3 length: 20 amino acids. V lost 2 bases to trimming and J lost 5 bases; unmatched junction nucleotides: 23. Germline CDR1 and CDR2: SGHVS and FQNEAQ. In DNA form, the CDR3 reads TGTGCCAGCAGCTTACTGCCGTATAGCTCCGCGGGAGGAGGGGGGCACGAGCAGTACTTC. Protein sequence: CASSLLPYSSAGGGGHEQYF.

The V gene is TRBV5-4, the J gene TRBJ2-1; possibly TRBD1 for D (5 bases). V lost 4 bases and J 4 bases, leaving 15 bases between the germline ends. CDR3 length: 15 residues. Germline-derived CDR1 and CDR2 are SGHNT and YYREEE (reference sequence). This CDR3 reads CASSPVLGRYNEQFF. The CDR3 bases are TGTGCCAGCAGCCCCGTGCTGGGGCGATACAATGAGCAGTTCTTC.

CDR3 loop: CASSSRETQYF. The CDR3, as DNA: TGTGCCAGCAGCAGCCGGGAGACCCAGTACTTC. This chain joins TRBV7-2 and TRBJ2-5; D is ambiguous. The CDR3 consists of 11 residues. V was trimmed by 5 bases and J by 5 bases, leaving 6 bases between them. Per germline, CDR1 SGHTA and CDR2 FQGNSA.

DNA of the CDR3: TGTGCCAGCAGGTTAGGGGTGGAGGACTATGGCTACACCTTC. Translated: CASRLGVEDYGYTF. The genes are TRBV27 and TRBJ1-2; D might be TRBD1 (5 bases). Trimming left V 6 bases short and J 3 bases short, with 14 bases between. Germline assignment: CDR1 MNHEY and CDR2 SMNVEV (reference sequence). The CDR3 runs 14 residues.

The table lists this clone with a count of one. The chain has TRBV29-1 and TRBJ2-1; no reliable D call. V was cut by 3 bases and J by 0 bases, with 12 bases left in between. The CDR3 sequence is 15 residues long. Germline assignment: CDR1 SQVTM and CDR2 ANQGSEA. The CDR3 reads CSVDGRVRSYNEQFF. For the CDR3, the DNA is TGCAGCGTTGATGGCCGGGTTCGCTCCTACAATGAGCAGTTCTTC.

A few counts support this clone. J is TRBJ2-3 and V is TRBV4-2; 10 bases align to TRBD1. J gave up 2 bases and V 1 base, and 3 bases lay outside the gene matches. CDR1 is LGHNA and CDR2 is YNFKEQ in the germline V gene. The CDR3 loop spans 16 amino acids. CDR3 DNA sequence: TGTGCCAGCAGCCAAGGGACAGGGGGACACACAGATACGCAGTATTTT. Its translation is CASSQGTGGHTDTQYF.

CDR3 bases: TGTGCCAGCAGCCAAGTAACCTGGGACAGGGCGACGTACACTGAAGCTTTCTTT. Its protein is CASSQVTWDRATYTEAFF. The chain links TRBV3-1 (or the pseudogene TRBV3-2) to TRBJ1-1; 9 positions match TRBD1. The germline CDR1 and CDR2 sequences are LGHDT and YNNKEL (reference sequence). The CDR3 sequence is 18 residues long. With 1 base clipped from V and 3 bases from J, the junction kept 12 bases outside the gene matches.

This chain links TRBV30 with TRBJ2-2, with D perhaps TRBD1 (6 bases). Germline V gene lookup returns CDR1 GTSNPN and CDR2 SVGIG (reference sequence). V was cut by 4 bases and J by 2 bases, with 14 bases left in between. CDR3 length: 15 amino acids. The CDR3 DNA is TGTGCCTGGACCCCGGCAGGGGCCAACACCGGGGAGCTGTTTTTT. It codes for CAWTPAGANTGELFF.

This rearrangement joins TRBV11-2 to TRBJ2-4, with 7 bases aligning to TRBD1. The CDR3 has 14 amino acids. CDR1 is SGHAT, CDR2 FQNNGV, per germline. The J segment lost 8 bases and the V segment lost 5 bases, leaving 9 bases of the junction unmatched. CDR3 bases: TGTGCCAGCAGCGCACAGACAGGGATTGACATTCAGTACTTC. Translation: CASSAQTGIDIQYF.

This clone was counted only a few times. The chain joins TRBV28 to TRBJ1-1; weak D call: TRBD1 (6 bases). Looked up from germline, CDR1 is MDHEN and CDR2 is SYDVKM. The CDR3 sequence is 13 residues long. The V gene lost 6 bases and the J gene lost 6 bases, with 14 bases spanning the gap. CDR3 sequence: CASRKRGKPEAFF. DNA for the CDR3: TGTGCCAGCAGAAAAAGGGGGAAACCTGAAGCTTTCTTT.

The CDR3 bases are TGTGCCAGCAAGTCTCAGGCGATCACCGGGGAGCTGTTTTTT. Amino acid sequence: CASKSQAITGELFF. J is TRBJ2-2 and V is TRBV7-2; D unresolved. CDR1 is SGHTA, CDR2 FQGNSA, per germline. V lost 7 bases and J lost 4, with 13 bases in between. The CDR3 runs to 14 residues.

The V call is TRBV7-9, the J call TRBJ2-5, with 7 bases lining up with TRBD2. Per the germline V gene, CDR1 is SEHNR and CDR2 is FQNEAQ (reference sequence). This CDR3 contains 14 residues. Trimming cost V 5 bases and J 0 bases; bases outside gene matches: 3. The CDR3, as DNA: TGTGCCAGCAGCCCCGGGGGGTACCAAGAGACCCAGTACTTC. The encoded protein is CASSPGGYQETQYF.

V is TRBV2 and J is TRBJ2-5, with 10 nucleotides matching TRBD1. The CDR3 spans 15 residues. In germline, CDR1 is SNHLY, CDR2 FYNNEI. The ends lost 4 bases at V and 2 bases at J; junction bases unmatched: 4. This CDR3 reads CASSVGQGRQETQYF. CDR3 coding DNA: TGTGCCAGCAGTGTGGGACAGGGGAGGCAAGAGACCCAGTACTTC.

The CDR3 DNA is TGTGCCAGCAGGAGCGGGAGGGGGTGGGAGCGGGAGTTCTATGAGCAGTTCTTC. This codes for CASRSGRGWEREFYEQFF. The rearrangement links TRBV28 to TRBJ2-1; 10 nucleotides match TRBD2. The CDR3 sequence is 18 residues long. Germline trimming cut 6 bases from V and 8 bases from J; bases unmatched to any gene: 19. CDR1 and CDR2 from the germline V gene are MDHEN and SYDVKM.

The chain recombines TRBV14 with TRBJ1-4; D remains unclear. Deletions cut 4 bases from V and 8 bases from J, with 11 bases between. Germline V CDR1 and CDR2: SGHDN, FVKESK. The length of the CDR3 is 13 residues. The CDR3 DNA reads TGTGCCAGCAGCCGCATCTCGGTCGAAAAACTGTTTTTT. Protein: CASSRISVEKLFF.

This clone was detected once. This chain connects TRBV9 to TRBJ2-1, with 10 bases that match TRBD1. After removal of 2 bases from V and 7 bases from J, the junction contained 6 bases not matched to a gene. Germline-derived CDR1 and CDR2 are SGDLS and YYNGEE. The CDR3 has 15 residues. For the CDR3, the DNA is TGTGCCAGCAGCGTGGCGACAGGGGGCGCGAATGAGCAGTTCTTC. The encoded protein is CASSVATGGANEQFF. Drawing the rest from reference TRBV9 and TRBJ2-1, the complete variable domain is DSGVTQTPKHLITATGQRVTLRCSPRSGDLSVYWYQQSLDQGLQFLIQYYNGEERAKGNILERFSAQQFPDLHSELNLSSLELGDSALYFCASSVATGGANEQFFGPGTRLTVL.

The chain uses TRBV13 and TRBJ2-1, with 9 bases fitting TRBD2. Germline V lookup: CDR1 PRHDT, CDR2 FYEKMQ (reference sequence). The trim removed 7 bases at V and 2 bases at J, leaving 12 bases unmatched. The CDR3 sequence is 17 residues long. CDR3 region: CASTYGIAGEAYNEQFF. The DNA of the CDR3 is TGTGCCAGCACATATGGAATAGCGGGAGAGGCCTACAATGAGCAGTTCTTC.

The chain couples TRBV19 to TRBJ1-5, with D perhaps matching TRBD1 (5 bases). Looked up from germline, CDR1 is LNHDA and CDR2 is SQIVND (reference sequence). The CDR3 has 15 residues. V lost 5 bases and J lost 1, with 12 bases in between. CDR3 in amino acids: CASSLQGGSNQPQHF. CDR3 DNA: TGTGCCAGTAGTTTGCAGGGAGGGAGCAATCAGCCCCAGCATTTT. Full variable domain (missing parts from reference TRBV19 and TRBJ1-5): DGGITQSPKYLFRKEGQNVTLSCEQNLNHDAMYWYRQDPGQGLRLIYYSQIVNDFQKGDIAEGYSVSREKKESFPLTVTSAQKNPTAFYLCASSLQGGSNQPQHFGDGTRLSIL.

Remarks on this clone: The identical CDR3 is also encoded by other nucleotide sequences in the sample. The chain carries TRBV11-2 and TRBJ1-1; perhaps TRBD1 as D (5 bases). V lost 0 bases to trimming and J lost 0 bases, with 14 bases between them. From germline, CDR1 is SGHAT and CDR2 FQNNGV. The CDR3 loop spans 17 amino acids. This CDR3 reads CASSLDPGRGMNTEAFF. CDR3 coding DNA: TGTGCCAGCAGCTTAGATCCGGGACGGGGGATGAACACTGAAGCTTTCTTT. The full variable domain, with the rest looked up from reference TRBV11-2 and TRBJ1-1, is EAGVAQSPRYKIIEKRQSVAFWCNPISGHATLYWYQQILGQGPKLLIQFQNNGVVDDSQLPKDRFSAERLKGVDSTLKIQPAKLEDSAVYLCASSLDPGRGMNTEAFFGQGTRLTVV.

Here the CDR3 reads CASSLTNEQFF. For the CDR3, the DNA is TGTGCCAGCAGCTTAACTAATGAGCAGTTCTTC. This chain joins TRBV11-2 and TRBJ2-1; D is unclear. The germline gives CDR1 SGHAT, CDR2 FQNNGV. Trimming shortened V by 2 bases and J by 7 bases, and 3 bases separated the two germline ends. The CDR3 spans 11 residues.

The rearrangement uses TRBV7-8 and TRBJ2-7; D remains ambiguous. V was pared by 0 bases and J by 0 bases, with 9 bases between. The CDR3 runs 15 residues. Germline V gene lookup returns CDR1 SGHVS and CDR2 FQNEAQ. The CDR3 DNA follows: TGTGCCAGCAGCTTAGCAAGACTGAGCTCCTACGAGCAGTACTTC. It codes for CASSLARLSSYEQYF.